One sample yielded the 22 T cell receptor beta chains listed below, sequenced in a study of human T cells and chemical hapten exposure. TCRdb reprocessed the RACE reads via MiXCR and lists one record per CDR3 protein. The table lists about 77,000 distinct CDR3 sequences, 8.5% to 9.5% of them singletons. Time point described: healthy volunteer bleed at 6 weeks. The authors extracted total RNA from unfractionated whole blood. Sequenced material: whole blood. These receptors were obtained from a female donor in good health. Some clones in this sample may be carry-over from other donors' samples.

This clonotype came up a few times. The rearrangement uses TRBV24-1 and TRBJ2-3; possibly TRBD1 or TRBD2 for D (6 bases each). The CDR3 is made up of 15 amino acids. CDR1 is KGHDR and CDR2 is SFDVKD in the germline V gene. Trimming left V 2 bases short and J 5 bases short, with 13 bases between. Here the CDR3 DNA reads TGTGCCACCAGTGATTCTTCCAGGGGAGGAGATACGCAGTATTTT. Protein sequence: CATSDSSRGGDTQYF.

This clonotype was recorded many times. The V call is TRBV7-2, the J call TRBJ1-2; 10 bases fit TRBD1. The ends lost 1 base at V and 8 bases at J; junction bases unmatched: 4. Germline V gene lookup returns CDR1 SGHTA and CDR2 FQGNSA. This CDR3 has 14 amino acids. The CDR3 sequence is CASSLGGTGVGYTF. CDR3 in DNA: TGTGCCAGCAGCTTAGGGGGGACAGGGGTCGGCTACACCTTC.

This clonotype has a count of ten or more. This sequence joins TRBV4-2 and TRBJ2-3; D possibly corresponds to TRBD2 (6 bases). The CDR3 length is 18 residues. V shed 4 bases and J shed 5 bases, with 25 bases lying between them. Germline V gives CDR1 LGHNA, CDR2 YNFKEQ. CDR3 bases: TGTGCCAGCAGCCCCCAAAGTACTAGCTTAGGTTATGGAGATACGCAGTATTTT. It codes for CASSPQSTSLGYGDTQYF.

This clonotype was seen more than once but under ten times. CDR3 protein: CASTGLLQETQYF. In DNA form, the CDR3 reads TGTGCCAGCACCGGACTGCTCCAAGAGACCCAGTACTTC. This chain links TRBV7-8 with TRBJ2-5; D might be TRBD2 (5 bases). This CDR3 has 13 amino acids. Trimming pared 7 bases from V and 1 base from J, leaving 10 bases between. CDR1 is SGHVS and CDR2 is FQNEAQ in the germline V gene.

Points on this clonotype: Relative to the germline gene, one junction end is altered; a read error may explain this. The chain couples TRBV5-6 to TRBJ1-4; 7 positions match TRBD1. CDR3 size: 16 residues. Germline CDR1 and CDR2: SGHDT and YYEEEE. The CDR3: CASSPNAGGSKEKLFF. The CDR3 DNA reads TGTGCCAGCAGCCCGAACGCAGGGGGGTCTAAGGAAAAACTGTTTTTT.

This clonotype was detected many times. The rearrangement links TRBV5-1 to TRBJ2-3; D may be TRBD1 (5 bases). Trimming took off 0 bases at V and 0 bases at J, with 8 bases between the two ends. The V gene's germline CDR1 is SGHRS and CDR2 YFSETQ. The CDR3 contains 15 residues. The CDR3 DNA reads TGCGCCAGCAGCTTGGATAACAGGAGCACAGATACGCAGTATTTT. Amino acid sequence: CASSLDNRSTDTQYF.

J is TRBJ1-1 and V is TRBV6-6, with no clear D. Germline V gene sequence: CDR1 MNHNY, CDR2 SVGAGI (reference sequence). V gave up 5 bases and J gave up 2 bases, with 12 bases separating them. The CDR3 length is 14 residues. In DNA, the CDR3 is TGTGCCAGCAGTGGGAGGAGCGTAAACACTGAAGCTTTCTTT. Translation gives CASSGRSVNTEAFF.

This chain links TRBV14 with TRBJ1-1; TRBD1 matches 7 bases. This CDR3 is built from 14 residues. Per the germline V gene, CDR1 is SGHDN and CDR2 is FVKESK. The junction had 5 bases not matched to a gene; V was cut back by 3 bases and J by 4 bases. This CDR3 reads CASSHPQGSTEAFF. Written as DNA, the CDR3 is TGTGCCAGCAGCCATCCACAGGGGTCCACTGAAGCTTTCTTT.

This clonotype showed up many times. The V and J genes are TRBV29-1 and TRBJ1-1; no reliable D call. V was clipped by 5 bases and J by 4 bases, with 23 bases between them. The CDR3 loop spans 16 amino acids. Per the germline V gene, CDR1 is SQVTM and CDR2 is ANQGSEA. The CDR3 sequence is CSVSSSRLILGTEAFF. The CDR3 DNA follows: TGCAGCGTTTCATCCAGCCGATTAATTTTGGGCACTGAAGCTTTCTTT.

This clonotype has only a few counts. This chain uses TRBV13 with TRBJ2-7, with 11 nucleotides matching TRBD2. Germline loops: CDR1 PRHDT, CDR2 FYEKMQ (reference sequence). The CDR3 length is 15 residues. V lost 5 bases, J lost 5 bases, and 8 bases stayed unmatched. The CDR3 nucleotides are TGTGCCAGCAGCCCCCGACTAGCGGGGATCGACGAGCAGTACTTC. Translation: CASSPRLAGIDEQYF.

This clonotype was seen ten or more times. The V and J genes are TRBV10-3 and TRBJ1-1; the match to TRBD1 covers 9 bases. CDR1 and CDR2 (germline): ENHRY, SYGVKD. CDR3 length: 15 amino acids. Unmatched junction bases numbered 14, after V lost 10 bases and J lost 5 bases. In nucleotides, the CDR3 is TGTGCCACCACACCTATCCGGGACAGGGAAACTGAAGCTTTCTTT. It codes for CATTPIRDRETEAFF.

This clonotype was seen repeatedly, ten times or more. In DNA, the CDR3 is TGTGCCAGCAGCCATAGACAGGGCTTATACGAGCAGTACTTC. Translated: CASSHRQGLYEQYF. V usage is TRBV6-6 and J usage is TRBJ2-7; 7 nucleotides match TRBD1. V gave up 6 bases and J gave up 4 bases; unmatched junction bases: 9. Germline V gene sequence: CDR1 MNHNY, CDR2 SVGAGI (reference sequence). The CDR3 extends over 14 amino acids.

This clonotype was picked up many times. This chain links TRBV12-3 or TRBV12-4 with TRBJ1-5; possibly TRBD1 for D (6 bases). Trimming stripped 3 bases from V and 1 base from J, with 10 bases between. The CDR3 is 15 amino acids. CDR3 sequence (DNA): TGTGCCAGCAGTTTCCTAGGGGGAAGCAATCAGCCCCAGCATTTT. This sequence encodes CASSFLGGSNQPQHF.

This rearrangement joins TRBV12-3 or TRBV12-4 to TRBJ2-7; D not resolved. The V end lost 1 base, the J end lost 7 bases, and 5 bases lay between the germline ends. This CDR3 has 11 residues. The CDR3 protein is CASSLGREQYF. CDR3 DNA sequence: TGTGCCAGCAGTTTAGGTAGGGAGCAGTACTTC.

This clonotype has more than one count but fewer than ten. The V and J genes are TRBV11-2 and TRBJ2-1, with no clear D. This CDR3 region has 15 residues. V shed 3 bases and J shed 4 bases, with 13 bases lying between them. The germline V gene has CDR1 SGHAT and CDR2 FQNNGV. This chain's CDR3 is CASSFVNGPYNEQFF. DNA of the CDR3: TGTGCCAGCAGCTTCGTTAACGGGCCGTACAATGAGCAGTTCTTC. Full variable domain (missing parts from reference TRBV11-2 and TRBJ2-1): EAGVAQSPRYKIIEKRQSVAFWCNPISGHATLYWYQQILGQGPKLLIQFQNNGVVDDSQLPKDRFSAERLKGVDSTLKIQPAKLEDSAVYLCASSFVNGPYNEQFFGPGTRLTVL.

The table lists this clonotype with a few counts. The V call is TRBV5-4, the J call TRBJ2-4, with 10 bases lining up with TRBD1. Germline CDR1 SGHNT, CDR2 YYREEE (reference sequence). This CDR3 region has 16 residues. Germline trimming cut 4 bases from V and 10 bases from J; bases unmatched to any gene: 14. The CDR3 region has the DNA TGTGCCAGCAGCCTTACCCTCGGGACAGGGGCCGATATTCAGTACTTC. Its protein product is CASSLTLGTGADIQYF.

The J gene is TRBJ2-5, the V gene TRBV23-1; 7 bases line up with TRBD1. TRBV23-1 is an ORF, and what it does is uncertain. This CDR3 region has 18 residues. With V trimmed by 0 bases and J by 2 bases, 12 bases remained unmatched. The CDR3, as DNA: TGCGCCAGCAGTCAATCCCCGAACTCGCCCAGGGGGCAAGAGACCCAGTACTTC. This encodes CASSQSPNSPRGQETQYF.

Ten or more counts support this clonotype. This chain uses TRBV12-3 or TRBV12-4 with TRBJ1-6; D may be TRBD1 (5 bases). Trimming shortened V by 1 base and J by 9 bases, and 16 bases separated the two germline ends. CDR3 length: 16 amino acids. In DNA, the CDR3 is TGTGCCAGCAGTTTAGAGGTCAGGGTGAGATCTTCACCCCTCCACTTT. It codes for CASSLEVRVRSSPLHF.

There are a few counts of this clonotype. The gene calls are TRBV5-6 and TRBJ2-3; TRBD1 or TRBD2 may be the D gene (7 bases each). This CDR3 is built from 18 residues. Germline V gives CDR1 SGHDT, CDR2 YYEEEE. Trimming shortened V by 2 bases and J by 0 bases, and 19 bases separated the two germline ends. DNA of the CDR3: TGTGCCAGCAGCTTTAAGATGAGCGGGACAGCAAGCACAGATACGCAGTATTTT. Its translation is CASSFKMSGTASTDTQYF.

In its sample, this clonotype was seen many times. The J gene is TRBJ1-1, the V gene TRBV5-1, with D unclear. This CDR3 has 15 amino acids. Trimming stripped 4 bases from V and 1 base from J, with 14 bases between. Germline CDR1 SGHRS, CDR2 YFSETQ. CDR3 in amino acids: CASSLQFPGNTEAFF. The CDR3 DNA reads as TGCGCCAGCAGCCTACAATTCCCGGGGAACACTGAAGCTTTCTTT.

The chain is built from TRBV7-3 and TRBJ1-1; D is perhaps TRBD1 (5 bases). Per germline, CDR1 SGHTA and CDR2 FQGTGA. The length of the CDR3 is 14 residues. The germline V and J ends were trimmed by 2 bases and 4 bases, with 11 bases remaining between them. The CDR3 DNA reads TGTGCCAGCAGCTTACAGGGTGAGGGCACTGAAGCTTTCTTT. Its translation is CASSLQGEGTEAFF.

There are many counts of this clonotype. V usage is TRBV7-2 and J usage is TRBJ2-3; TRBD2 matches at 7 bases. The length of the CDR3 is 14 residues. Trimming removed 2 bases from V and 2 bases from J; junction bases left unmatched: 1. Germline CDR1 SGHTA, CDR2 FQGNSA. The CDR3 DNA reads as TGTGCCAGCAGCTTACTAGCGGCCACAGATACGCAGTATTTT. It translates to CASSLLAATDTQYF. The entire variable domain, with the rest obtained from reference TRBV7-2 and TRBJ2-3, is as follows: GAGVSQSPSNKVTEKGKDVELRCDPISGHTALYWYRQSLGQGLEFLIYFQGNSAPDKSGLPSDRFSAERTGGSVSTLTIQRTQQEDSAVYLCASSLLAATDTQYFGPGTRLTVL.